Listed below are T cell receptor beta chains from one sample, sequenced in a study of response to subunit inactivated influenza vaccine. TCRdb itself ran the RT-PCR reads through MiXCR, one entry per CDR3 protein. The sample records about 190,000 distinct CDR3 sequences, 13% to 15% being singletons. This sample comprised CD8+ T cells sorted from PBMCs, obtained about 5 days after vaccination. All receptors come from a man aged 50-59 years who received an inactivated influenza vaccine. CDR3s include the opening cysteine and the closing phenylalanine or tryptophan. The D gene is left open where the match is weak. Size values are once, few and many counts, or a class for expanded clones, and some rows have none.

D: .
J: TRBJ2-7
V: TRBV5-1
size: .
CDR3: CASSADSVPYEQYF
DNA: TGCGCCAGCAGCGCGGACAGTGTCCCCTACGAGCAGTACTTC

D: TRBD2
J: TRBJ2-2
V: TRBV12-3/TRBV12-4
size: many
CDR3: CASSTASGGPLTGELFF
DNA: TGTGCCAGCAGCACCGCTAGCGGGGGGCCCCTGACCGGGGAGCTGTTTTTT

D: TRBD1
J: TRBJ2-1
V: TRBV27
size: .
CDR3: CATSQGGSLYGHNEQFF
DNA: TGTGCCACCTCACAGGGGGGTAGCCTTTACGGCCACAATGAGCAGTTCTTC

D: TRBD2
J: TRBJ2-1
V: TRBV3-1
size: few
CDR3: CASSRARYLAGTGDEQFF
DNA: TGTGCCAGCAGCCGCGCAAGGTATCTAGCGGGAACCGGAGATGAGCAGTTCTTC

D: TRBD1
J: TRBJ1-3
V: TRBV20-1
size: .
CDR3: CSASGRTGDVAGNTIYF
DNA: TGCAGTGCTAGTGGGCGGACAGGGGACGTCGCTGGAAACACCATATATTTT

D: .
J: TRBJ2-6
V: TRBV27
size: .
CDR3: CASSDRGWAGANVLTF
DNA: TGTGCCAGCAGTGACCGGGGTTGGGCTGGGGCCAACGTCCTGACTTTC

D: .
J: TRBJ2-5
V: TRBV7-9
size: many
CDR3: CASSPPGWSYQETQYF
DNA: TGTGCCAGCAGCCCCCCCGGGTGGAGCTATCAAGAGACCCAGTACTTC

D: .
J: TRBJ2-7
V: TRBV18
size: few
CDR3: CASSPDTTYEQYF
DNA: TGTGCCAGCTCCCCTGACACGACCTACGAGCAGTACTTC

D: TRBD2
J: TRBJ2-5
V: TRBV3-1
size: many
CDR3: CASSQVWGGYQETQYF
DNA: TGTGCCAGCAGCCAGGTGTGGGGGGGGTACCAAGAGACCCAGTACTTC

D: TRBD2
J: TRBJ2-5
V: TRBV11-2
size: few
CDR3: CASSPWAGEETQYF
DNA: TGTGCCAGCAGCCCCTGGGCGGGGGAAGAGACCCAGTACTTC

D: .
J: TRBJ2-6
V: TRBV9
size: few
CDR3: CASSPTTGNPTGANVLTF
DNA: TGTGCCAGCAGCCCAACCACAGGAAACCCCACGGGGGCCAACGTCCTGACTTTC

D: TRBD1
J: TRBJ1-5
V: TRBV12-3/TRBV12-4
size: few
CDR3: CASSRQGAQPQHF
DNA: TGTGCCAGCAGTCGACAGGGGGCTCAGCCCCAGCATTTT

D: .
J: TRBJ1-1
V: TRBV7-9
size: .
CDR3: CASSLGGLMRTEAFF
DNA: TGTGCCAGCAGCTTAGGAGGGCTTATGAGGACTGAAGCTTTCTTT

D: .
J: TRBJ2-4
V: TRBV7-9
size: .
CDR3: CPSSLAQGQYF
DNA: TGTCCCAGCAGCTTAGCGCAGGGTCAGTACTTC

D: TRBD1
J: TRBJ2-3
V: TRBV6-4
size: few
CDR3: CASSEGQGPDTQYF
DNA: TGTGCCAGCAGTGAAGGACAGGGGCCCGATACGCAGTATTTT

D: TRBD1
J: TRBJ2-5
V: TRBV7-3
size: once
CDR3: CASSPTGPETQYF
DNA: TGTGCCAGCAGCCCGACAGGGCCTGAGACCCAGTACTTC

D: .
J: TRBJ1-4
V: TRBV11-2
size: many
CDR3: CASSQTSGGIHEKLFF
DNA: TGTGCCAGCAGCCAAACCTCTGGGGGCATTCATGAAAAACTGTTTTTT

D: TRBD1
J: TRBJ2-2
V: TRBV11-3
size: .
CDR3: CASSNPRQGVNTGELFF
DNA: TGTGCCAGCAGCAACCCTAGACAGGGAGTGAACACCGGGGAGCTGTTTTTT

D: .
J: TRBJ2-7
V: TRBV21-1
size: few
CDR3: CASSKRTSTWYEQYF
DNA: TGTGCCAGCAGCAAAAGGACGAGTACTTGGTACGAGCAGTACTTC

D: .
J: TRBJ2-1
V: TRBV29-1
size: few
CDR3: CSVDTGLLYNEQFF
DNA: TGCAGCGTAGATACGGGACTCCTCTACAATGAGCAGTTCTTC

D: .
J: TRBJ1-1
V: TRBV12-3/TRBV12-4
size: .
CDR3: CASSFSRVDEAFF
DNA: TGTGCCAGCAGTTTCTCTAGGGTTGATGAAGCTTTCTTT

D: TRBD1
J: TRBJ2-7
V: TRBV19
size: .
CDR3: CASSDRGLYEQYF
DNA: TGTGCCAGTAGCGACAGGGGGCTGTACGAGCAGTACTTC

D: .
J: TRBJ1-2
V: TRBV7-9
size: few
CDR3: CASSLGQSYGYTF
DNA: TGTGCCAGCAGCCTTGGACAATCCTATGGCTACACCTTC

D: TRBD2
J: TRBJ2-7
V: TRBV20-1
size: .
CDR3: CSARRTSGYEQYF
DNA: TGCAGTGCTAGACGGACTAGCGGCTACGAGCAGTACTTC

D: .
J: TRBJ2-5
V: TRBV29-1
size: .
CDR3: CSVAPGHKQETQYF
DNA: TGCAGCGTTGCACCGGGACATAAACAAGAGACCCAGTACTTC

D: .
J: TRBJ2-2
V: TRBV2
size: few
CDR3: CASEQGTNTGELFF
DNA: TGTGCCAGCGAACAGGGTACGAACACCGGGGAGCTGTTTTTT

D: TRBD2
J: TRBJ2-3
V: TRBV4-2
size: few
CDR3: CASSEGLAGTDTQYF
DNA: TGTGCCAGCAGCGAGGGACTAGCGGGCACAGATACGCAGTATTTT

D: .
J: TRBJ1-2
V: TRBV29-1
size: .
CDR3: CSVPSRWGYTF
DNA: TGCAGCGTTCCCTCCCGCTGGGGCTACACCTTC

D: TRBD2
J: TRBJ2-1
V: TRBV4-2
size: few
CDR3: CASSQEQLAGYNEQFF
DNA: TGTGCCAGCAGCCAAGAACAACTAGCGGGCTACAATGAGCAGTTCTTC

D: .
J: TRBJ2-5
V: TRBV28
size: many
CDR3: CASRAGVLGETQYF
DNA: TGTGCCAGCAGGGCAGGGGTACTGGGAGAGACCCAGTACTTC

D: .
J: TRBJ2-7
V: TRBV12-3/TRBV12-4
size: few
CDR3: CASSLGTDYSSYEQYF
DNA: TGTGCCAGCAGTTTAGGGACAGACTATAGTTCCTACGAGCAGTACTTC

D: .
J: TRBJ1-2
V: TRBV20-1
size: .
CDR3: CSARSGIDRWLYGYTF
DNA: TGCAGTGCTAGATCTGGGATCGATAGATGGCTTTATGGCTACACCTTC

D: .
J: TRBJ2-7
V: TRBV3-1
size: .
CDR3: CASSLLGSAYEQYF
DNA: TGTGCCAGCAGCCTATTGGGCAGTGCCTACGAGCAGTACTTC

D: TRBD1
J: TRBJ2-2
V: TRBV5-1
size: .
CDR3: CASSLEGQGNTGELFF
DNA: TGCGCCAGCAGCTTGGAAGGACAGGGGAACACCGGGGAGCTGTTTTTT

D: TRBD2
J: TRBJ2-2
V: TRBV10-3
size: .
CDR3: CAISPGLAGVGELFF
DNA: TGTGCCATCAGCCCGGGACTAGCGGGAGTCGGGGAGCTGTTTTTT

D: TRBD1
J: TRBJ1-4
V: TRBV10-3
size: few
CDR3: CAIGAGGYATNEKLFF
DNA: TGTGCCATCGGGGCAGGGGGTTATGCAACTAATGAAAAACTGTTTTTT

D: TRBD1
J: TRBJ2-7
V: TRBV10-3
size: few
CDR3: CAISVKDRESYEQYF
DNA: TGTGCCATCAGTGTGAAGGACAGGGAGAGCTACGAGCAGTACTTC

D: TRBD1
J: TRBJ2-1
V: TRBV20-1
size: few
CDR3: CSARNRGYYNEQFF
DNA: TGCAGTGCTAGAAACAGGGGTTACTACAATGAGCAGTTCTTC

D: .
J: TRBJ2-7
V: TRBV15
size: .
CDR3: CATSSRHGLQSSYEQYF
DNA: TGTGCCACCAGCAGTCGCCATGGACTACAAAGCTCCTACGAGCAGTACTTC

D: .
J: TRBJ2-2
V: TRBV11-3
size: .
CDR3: CASSSFGGNTGELFF
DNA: TGTGCCAGCAGCTCCTTCGGAGGGAACACCGGGGAGCTGTTTTTT

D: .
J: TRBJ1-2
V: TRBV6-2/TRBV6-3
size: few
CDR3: CASSYAGISHYGYTF
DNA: TGTGCCAGCAGTTACGCGGGGATCTCCCACTATGGCTACACCTTC

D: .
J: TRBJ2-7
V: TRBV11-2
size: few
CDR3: CASSFTGTYEQYF
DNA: TGTGCCAGCAGCTTCACGGGAACCTACGAGCAGTACTTC

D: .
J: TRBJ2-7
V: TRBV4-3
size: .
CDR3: CASSQARAYEQYF
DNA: TGCGCCAGCAGCCAAGCGAGAGCGTACGAGCAGTACTTC

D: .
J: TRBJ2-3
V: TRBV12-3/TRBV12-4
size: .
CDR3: CASSFEGGPADTQYF
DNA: TGTGCCAGCAGTTTTGAGGGGGGGCCCGCAGATACGCAGTATTTT

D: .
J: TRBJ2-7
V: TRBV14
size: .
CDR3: CASSYPGIPSEQYF
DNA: TGTGCCAGCAGCTACCCAGGGATTCCTTCCGAGCAGTACTTC

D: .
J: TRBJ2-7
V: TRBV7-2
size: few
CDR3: CASSPLGYEQYF
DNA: TGTGCCAGCAGTCCGCTGGGCTACGAGCAGTACTTC